A single sample is the source of the 14 T cell receptor beta chains below, sequenced in a study of glioma-infiltrating T cells. TCR alpha and beta CDR3 regions were amplified from RNA using iRepertoire nested multiplex PCR. TCRdb re-called the multiplex PCR reads through MiXCR, storing one row per CDR3 protein. The sample has 150,000 to 200,000 distinct CDR3 sequences, around 40% seen once. Material for sequencing was glioma tissue, nonneoplastic brain tissue, or PBMCs (not recorded which). These receptors were obtained from a human donor with low-grade glioma or glioblastoma, undergoing nonglioma brain surgery, or in good health (not recorded which).

Worth noting for this clonotype: This may arise from a read error, as a much more abundant clone is one base away. This CDR3 reads CAIRRESEDTRYF. The CDR3 nucleotides read TGTGCCATCAGGCGGGAGTCAGAAGATACGCGGTATTTT. This chain links TRBV10-3 with TRBJ2-3; TRBD2 matches at 7 bases. Germline CDR1 ENHRY, CDR2 SYGVKD. The CDR3 contains 13 residues.

The chain recombines TRBV28 with TRBJ2-7, with D possibly TRBD1 on 6 matching bases. The CDR3 runs to 15 residues. From germline, CDR1 is MDHEN and CDR2 SYDVKM. V lost 3 bases, J lost 7 bases, and 19 bases lay in between. CDR3 loop: CASSFLTGADNEQYF. The CDR3 DNA sequence: TGTGCCAGCAGTTTCTTGACAGGCGCAGACAATGAGCAGTACTTC.

The chain recombines TRBV2 with TRBJ2-7; no firm D call. The CDR3 is 14 residues long. Trimming pared 6 bases from V and 2 bases from J, leaving 14 bases between. Germline CDR1 SNHLY, CDR2 FYNNEI. CDR3 amino acids: CASRDPQVTYEQYF. The DNA for the CDR3 is TGTGCCAGCAGGGACCCTCAAGTAACCTACGAGCAGTACTTC.

Ten or more counts support this clonotype. The chain has TRBV4-1 and TRBJ2-3, with 13 bases matching TRBD2. V lost 0 bases and J lost 10; bases outside the gene matches: 10. The length of the CDR3 is 17 residues. CDR1 and CDR2 (germline): MGHRA, YSYEKL. The CDR3 nucleotides are TGCGCCAGCAGCCAAGATCGACTAGCGGGGGGCTTTATTCCGCAGTATTTT. It codes for CASSQDRLAGGFIPQYF.

This clonotype was seen a single time. The chain has TRBV27 and TRBJ2-5; D remains unclear. Germline V gene lookup returns CDR1 MNHEY and CDR2 SMNVEV (reference sequence). V was shortened by 5 bases and J by 4 bases, with 11 bases between the two germline ends. The CDR3 is 13 residues long. CDR3 loop: CASSPPPPETQYF. The CDR3 nucleotides are TGTGCCAGCAGTCCGCCGCCCCCAGAGACCCAGTACTTC.

This clonotype has a count of ten or more. The chain combines TRBV7-8 with TRBJ2-3; D uncertain. CDR1 and CDR2 from the germline V gene are SGHVS and FQNEAQ. The V and J ends lost 3 bases and 0 bases respectively, with 7 bases between them. The CDR3 has 14 amino acids. The CDR3 here is CASSLDVSTDTQYF. The CDR3 bases are TGTGCCAGCAGCTTGGACGTTAGCACAGATACGCAGTATTTT.

This clonotype appeared a few times. J is TRBJ1-2 and V is TRBV4-1; D unresolved. The length of the CDR3 is 16 residues. Trimming took off 4 bases at V and 2 bases at J, with 17 bases between the two ends. The germline V gene has CDR1 MGHRA and CDR2 YSYEKL. CDR3 loop: CASSLEPVVRNYGYTF. DNA for the CDR3: TGCGCCAGCAGCCTTGAGCCGGTTGTCAGGAACTATGGCTACACCTTC.

This clonotype was recorded many times. V usage is TRBV2 and J usage is TRBJ1-1; D remains unclear. The V gene's germline CDR1 is SNHLY and CDR2 FYNNEI. The length of the CDR3 is 13 residues. Trimming cost V 0 bases and J 1 base, with 3 bases left between them. CDR3 sequence reads: CASSEAWNTEAFF. CDR3 nucleotide sequence: TGTGCCAGCAGTGAAGCGTGGAACACTGAAGCTTTCTTT.

Regarding this clonotype: Given a much more abundant clone one base away, this may be a read error. The rearrangement uses TRBV7-2 and TRBJ2-7, with D perhaps TRBD2 (5 bases). The CDR3 is 12 residues long. The V gene's germline CDR1 is SGHTA and CDR2 FQGNSA. Here the CDR3 reads CARSLVGSEQYF. CDR3 coding DNA: TGTGCCAGGAGCTTAGTGGGGAGCGAGCAGTACTTC.

This clonotype has at least ten counts. The chain joins TRBV6-2 or TRBV6-3 to TRBJ2-7; weak D call: TRBD2 (5 bases). This CDR3 is built from 14 residues. Germline V gene sequence: CDR1 MNHEY, CDR2 SVGEGT. Trimming cost V 6 bases and J 7 bases, with 19 bases left between them. The CDR3 reads CASRVGPDYGEQYF. DNA of the CDR3: TGTGCCAGCAGGGTGGGCCCCGACTACGGGGAGCAGTACTTC.

Comments on this clonotype: It may be a read error: a sequence one base away is much more abundant. It is likely a read error, because the conserved phenylalanine at the end of the CDR3 is missing. V and J are TRBV28 and TRBJ2-6; D not certain. Germline CDR1 is MDHEN and CDR2 is SYDVKM. Trimming removed 5 bases from V and 4 bases from J, with 9 bases in between. The CDR3 has 14 residues. In nucleotides, the CDR3 is TGTGCCAGCAGTGCCGGGCGGGGGGCCAACGTCCTGACTTTA. Its translation: CASSAGRGANVLTL.

The count of this clonotype is one. The chain links TRBV6-1 to TRBJ2-3; no clear D. This CDR3 is 11 amino acids long. V shed 6 bases and J shed 4 bases, with 5 bases lying between them. Germline assignment: CDR1 MNHNS and CDR2 SASEGT. The CDR3 DNA reads as TGTGCCAGCAGGATGGCAGATACGCAGTATTTT. Its protein is CASRMADTQYF.

Note on this clonotype: A read error is possible here, since a much larger clone lies one base away. The V gene is TRBV18, the J gene TRBJ1-1; a weak D match, TRBD1 (5 bases). Germline loops: CDR1 KGHSH, CDR2 LQKENI. This CDR3 is built from 13 residues. The V gene lost 7 bases and the J gene lost 3 bases, with 12 bases spanning the gap. The CDR3 reads CASYSKGDTEAFF. The CDR3 nucleotides are TGTGCCAGCTACTCAAAAGGGGACACTGAAGCTTTCTTT.

This clonotype came up many times. This rearrangement joins TRBV6-1 to TRBJ2-4, with 7 bases that match TRBD1. V lost 2 bases to trimming and J lost 8 bases; unmatched junction nucleotides: 9. This CDR3 is 15 amino acids long. Germline V lookup: CDR1 MNHNS, CDR2 SASEGT. The DNA of the CDR3 is TGTGCCAGCAGTGAACAACAGGGGATTGGTGACATTCAGTACTTC. This encodes CASSEQQGIGDIQYF.